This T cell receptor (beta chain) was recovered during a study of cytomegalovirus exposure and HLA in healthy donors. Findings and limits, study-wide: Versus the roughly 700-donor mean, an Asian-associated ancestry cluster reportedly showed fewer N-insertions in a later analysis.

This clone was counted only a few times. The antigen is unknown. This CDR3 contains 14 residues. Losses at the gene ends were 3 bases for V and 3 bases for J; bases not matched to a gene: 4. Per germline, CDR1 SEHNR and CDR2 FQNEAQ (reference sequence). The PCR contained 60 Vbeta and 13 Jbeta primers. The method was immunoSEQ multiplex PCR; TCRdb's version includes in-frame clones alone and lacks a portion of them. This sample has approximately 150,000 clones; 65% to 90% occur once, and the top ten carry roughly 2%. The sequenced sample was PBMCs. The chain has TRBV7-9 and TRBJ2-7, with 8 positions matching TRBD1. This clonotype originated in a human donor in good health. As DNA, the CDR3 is TGTGCCAGCAGCTTTGACAGGGGATACTACGAGCAGTACTTC. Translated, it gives CASSFDRGYYEQYF.